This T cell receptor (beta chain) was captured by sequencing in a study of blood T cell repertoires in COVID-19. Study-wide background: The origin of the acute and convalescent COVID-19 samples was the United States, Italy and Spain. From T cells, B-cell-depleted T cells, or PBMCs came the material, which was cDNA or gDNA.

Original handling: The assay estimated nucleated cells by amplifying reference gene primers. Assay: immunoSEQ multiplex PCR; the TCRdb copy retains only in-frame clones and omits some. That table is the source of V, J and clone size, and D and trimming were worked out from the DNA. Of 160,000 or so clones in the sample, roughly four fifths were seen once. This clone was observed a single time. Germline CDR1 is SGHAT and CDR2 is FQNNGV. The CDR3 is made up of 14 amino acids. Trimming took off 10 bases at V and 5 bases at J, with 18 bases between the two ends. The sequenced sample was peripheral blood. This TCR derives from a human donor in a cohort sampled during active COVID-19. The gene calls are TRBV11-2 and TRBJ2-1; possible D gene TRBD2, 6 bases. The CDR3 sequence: CATSLGGRNNEQFF. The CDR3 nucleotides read TGTGCCACCTCTTTAGGTGGGAGGAACAATGAGCAGTTCTTC.